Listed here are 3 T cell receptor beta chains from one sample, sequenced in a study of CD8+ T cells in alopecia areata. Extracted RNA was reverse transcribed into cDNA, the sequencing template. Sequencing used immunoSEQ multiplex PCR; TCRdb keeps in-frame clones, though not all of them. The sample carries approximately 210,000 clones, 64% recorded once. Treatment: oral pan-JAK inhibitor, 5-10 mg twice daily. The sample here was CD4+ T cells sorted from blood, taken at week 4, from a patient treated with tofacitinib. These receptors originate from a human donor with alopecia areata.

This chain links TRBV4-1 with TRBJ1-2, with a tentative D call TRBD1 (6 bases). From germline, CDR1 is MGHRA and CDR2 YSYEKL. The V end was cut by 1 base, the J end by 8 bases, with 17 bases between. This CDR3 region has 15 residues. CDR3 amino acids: CASSQATGATAGYTF. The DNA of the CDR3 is TGCGCCAGCAGCCAAGCTACGGGGGCAACGGCGGGCTACACCTTC.

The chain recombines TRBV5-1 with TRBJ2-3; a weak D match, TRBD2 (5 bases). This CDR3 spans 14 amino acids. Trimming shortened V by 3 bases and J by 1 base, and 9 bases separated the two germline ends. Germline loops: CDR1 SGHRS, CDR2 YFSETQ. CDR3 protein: CASSSLGGTDTQYF. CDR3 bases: TGCGCCAGCAGCTCTTTGGGAGGCACAGATACGCAGTATTTT. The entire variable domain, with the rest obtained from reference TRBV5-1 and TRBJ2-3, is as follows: KAGVTQTPRYLIKTRGQQVTLSCSPISGHRSVSWYQQTPGQGLQFLFEYFSETQRNKGNFPGRFSGRQFSNSRSEMNVSTLELGDSALYLCASSSLGGTDTQYFGPGTRLTVL.

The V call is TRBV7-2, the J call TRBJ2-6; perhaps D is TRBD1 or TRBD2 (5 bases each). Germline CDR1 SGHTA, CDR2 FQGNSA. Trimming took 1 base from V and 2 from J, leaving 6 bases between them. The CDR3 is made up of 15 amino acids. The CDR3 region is CASSLGGPGANVLTF. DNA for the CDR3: TGTGCCAGCAGCTTAGGGGGACCTGGGGCCAACGTCCTGACTTTC.